This T cell receptor beta chain appears in the sequencing data of a study of shared clonotypes between healthy human individuals. Repertoires were generated with immunoSEQ multiplex PCR, while TCRdb's copy carries only in-frame clones and drops some. The table records some 2 million clones, 85% to 95% of them present only once. The CDR3 is 14 amino acids. V lost 5 bases to trimming and J lost 5 bases, with 16 bases between them. Germline V gene data show CDR1 as SGHRS and CDR2 as YFSETQ. Sequenced input: naive CD4+ T cells sorted from blood. Documented subset: CD45RA+ positively selected. This sequence was found in a man between 18 and 29 years old in good health. V and J are TRBV5-1 and TRBJ1-1; D unclear. The DNA for the CDR3 is TGCGCCAGCAGTTCACGGGTCGGTGAGACTGAAGCTTTCTTT. Its translation: CASSSRVGETEAFF. The full variable domain, completed using reference TRBV5-1 and TRBJ1-1, is KAGVTQTPRYLIKTRGQQVTLSCSPISGHRSVSWYQQTPGQGLQFLFEYFSETQRNKGNFPGRFSGRQFSNSRSEMNVSTLELGDSALYLCASSSRVGETEAFFGQGTRLTVV.